This TCR beta chain derives from a study of blood T cell repertoires in COVID-19. Study at large: From the United States, Italy and Spain came samples of acute and convalescent COVID-19. From T cells, B-cell-depleted T cells, or PBMCs came the material, which was cDNA or gDNA.

In the authors' workflow: Reference gene primer amplification in the assay estimated nucleated cell counts. Libraries were prepared by immunoSEQ multiplex PCR; TCRdb keeps only in-frame clonotypes and omits some of them. V, J and clone size were drawn from that table, and D and trimming were deduced from the DNA. This table has about 88,000 clones, approximately 91% appearing once. Trimming removed 4 bases from V and 3 bases from J, with 13 bases in between. The CDR3 spans 14 residues. Germline-derived CDR1 and CDR2 are GTSNPN and SVGIG (reference sequence). The receptor was isolated from a woman over 75 with acute or convalescent COVID-19. This rearrangement joins TRBV30 to TRBJ1-5; no clear D. The sample comprised peripheral blood. CDR3 in amino acids: CAWNREGFNQPQHF. In DNA, the CDR3 is TGTGCCTGGAACCGGGAGGGCTTCAATCAGCCCCAGCATTTT.